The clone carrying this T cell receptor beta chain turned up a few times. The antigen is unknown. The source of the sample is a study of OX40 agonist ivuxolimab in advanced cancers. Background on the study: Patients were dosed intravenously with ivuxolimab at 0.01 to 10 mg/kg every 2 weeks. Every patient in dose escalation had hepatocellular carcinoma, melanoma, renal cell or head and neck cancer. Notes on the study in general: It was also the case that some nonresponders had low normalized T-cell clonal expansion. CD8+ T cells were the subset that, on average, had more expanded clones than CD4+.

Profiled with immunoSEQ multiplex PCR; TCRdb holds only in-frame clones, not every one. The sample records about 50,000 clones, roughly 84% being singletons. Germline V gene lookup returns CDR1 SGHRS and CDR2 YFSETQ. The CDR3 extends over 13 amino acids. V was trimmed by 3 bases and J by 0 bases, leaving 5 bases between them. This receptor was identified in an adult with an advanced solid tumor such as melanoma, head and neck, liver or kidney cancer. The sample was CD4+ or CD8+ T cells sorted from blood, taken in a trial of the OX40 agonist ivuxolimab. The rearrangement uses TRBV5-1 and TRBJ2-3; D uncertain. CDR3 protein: CASSSTSTDTQYF. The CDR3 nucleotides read TGCGCCAGCAGCTCCACTAGCACAGATACGCAGTATTTT.